One sample yielded the 25 T cell receptor beta chains listed below, sequenced in a study of cytomegalovirus exposure and HLA in healthy donors (dated by TCRdb to 2016 to 2017). Libraries were built with the immunoSEQ multiplex PCR assay. A mixture of 60 forward primers for TCR Vbeta segments and 13 reverse primers for TCR Jbeta segments was used in the multiplex PCR. This is the immuneACCESS table as TCRdb keeps it, with only in-frame sequences that have V and J called. A part of the clones is gone; compared with another copy, unresolved V genes explain less than half, and the rest is unexplained. The sample data list 90,000 to 120,000 clones, and around 77% of these were observed just once. Around 4% of the sample comes from the top ten. The sequenced sample consisted of PBMCs. The receptor set was obtained from a male donor in good health and CMV-seronegative.

This chain uses TRBV7-9 with TRBJ2-7, with TRBD1 identical over 7 bases. Germline-derived CDR1 and CDR2 are SEHNR and FQNEAQ (reference sequence). This CDR3 is built from 15 residues. Trimming cost V 3 bases and J 0 bases; bases outside gene matches: 5. DNA of the CDR3: TGTGCCAGCAGCTTGTGGGACAGCGACTCCTACGAGCAGTACTTC. Encoded protein: CASSLWDSDSYEQYF. The full variable domain, completed using reference TRBV7-9 and TRBJ2-7, is DTGVSQNPRHKITKRGQNVTFRCDPISEHNRLYWYRQTLGQGPEFLTYFQNEAQLEKSRLLSDRFSAERPKGSFSTLEIQRTEQGDSAMYLCASSLWDSDSYEQYFGPGTRLTVT.

The V and J genes are TRBV7-9 and TRBJ2-2; 7 bases line up with TRBD1. The CDR3 loop spans 16 amino acids. Germline-derived CDR1 and CDR2 are SEHNR and FQNEAQ (reference sequence). V dropped 5 bases and J dropped 3; count of bases not matched to a gene: 9. The CDR3 nucleotides read TGTGCCAGCAGCCAGACCGGGACAGCCCACACCGGGGAGCTGTTTTTT. This codes for CASSQTGTAHTGELFF.

The rearrangement joins TRBV5-4 to TRBJ1-2; tentative D call: TRBD1 (5 bases). V was cut by 0 bases and J by 6 bases, with 12 bases left in between. The V gene's germline CDR1 is SGHNT and CDR2 YYREEE (reference sequence). The CDR3 consists of 14 residues. CDR3 nucleotide sequence: TGTGCCAGCAGCTTGGCTGTCCAGGGCCATGGCTACACCTTC. Translation: CASSLAVQGHGYTF. Full variable domain (rest looked up from reference TRBV5-4 and TRBJ1-2): ETGVTQSPTHLIKTRGQQVTLRCSSQSGHNTVSWYQQALGQGPQFIFQYYREEENGRGNFPPRFSGLQFPNYSSELNVNALELDDSALYLCASSLAVQGHGYTFGSGTRLTVV.

The rearrangement joins TRBV10-2 to TRBJ2-7; D is perhaps TRBD2 (7 bases). The CDR3 sequence is 12 residues long. V was cut by 8 bases and J by 1 base, with 9 bases left in between. Per germline, CDR1 WSHSY and CDR2 SAAADI. The chain's CDR3 is CASGGASYEQYF. The DNA of the CDR3 is TGCGCCAGCGGGGGGGCTTCCTACGAGCAGTACTTC.

The chain uses TRBV7-2 and TRBJ1-1; possible D gene TRBD1, 6 bases. This CDR3 is 14 amino acids long. In germline, CDR1 is SGHTA, CDR2 FQGNSA. V lost 5 bases and J 4 bases, leaving 14 bases between the germline ends. CDR3 sequence (DNA): TGTGCCAGCAGCCCCCAAGGGGGTCTCACTGAAGCTTTCTTT. It translates to CASSPQGGLTEAFF. Full variable domain (outside the CDR3, taken from reference TRBV7-2 and TRBJ1-1): GAGVSQSPSNKVTEKGKDVELRCDPISGHTALYWYRQSLGQGLEFLIYFQGNSAPDKSGLPSDRFSAERTGGSVSTLTIQRTQQEDSAVYLCASSPQGGLTEAFFGQGTRLTVV.

This chain uses TRBV6-5 with TRBJ1-1, with 7 positions matching TRBD1. The germline CDR1 and CDR2 sequences are MNHEY and SVGAGI. The ends lost 0 bases at V and 1 base at J; junction bases unmatched: 5. CDR3 length: 16 amino acids. The CDR3 bases are TGTGCCAGCAGTTACTCGATAGGGGGCCCGAACACTGAAGCTTTCTTT. The encoded protein is CASSYSIGGPNTEAFF.

This clone was seen a handful of times. The chain is built from TRBV5-4 and TRBJ2-3; 7 bases are shared with TRBD2. Losses at the gene ends were 4 bases for V and 2 bases for J; bases not matched to a gene: 7. The CDR3 length is 15 residues. Germline V gives CDR1 SGHNT, CDR2 YYREEE (reference sequence). CDR3: CASSNPGGPTDTQYF. In DNA, the CDR3 is TGTGCCAGCAGCAATCCGGGAGGACCCACAGATACGCAGTATTTT.

The chain carries TRBV2 and TRBJ1-2; unclear D gene. Trimming removed 7 bases at V and 2 bases at J, with 11 bases between. The CDR3 totals 13 residues. CDR1 and CDR2 (germline): SNHLY, FYNNEI. The CDR3 region is CASTAGLNYGYTF. The CDR3, as DNA: TGTGCCAGCACGGCAGGATTAAACTATGGCTACACCTTC.

Here the CDR3 reads CASSSLLQPNYGYTF. The CDR3 DNA reads TGTGCCAGCAGTAGCCTCTTACAGCCTAACTATGGCTACACCTTC. The V gene is TRBV6-1, the J gene TRBJ1-2; D is ambiguous. The CDR3 is 15 residues long. From germline, CDR1 is MNHNS and CDR2 SASEGT. V shed 5 bases and J shed 0 bases, with 13 bases lying between them.

The V and J genes are TRBV7-2 and TRBJ2-5; weak D call: TRBD2 (6 bases). The V gene's germline CDR1 is SGHTA and CDR2 FQGNSA. The CDR3 extends over 15 amino acids. The ends were cut back, 1 base at V and 4 bases at J, with 13 bases in the middle. CDR3 loop: CASSLVPAGTETQYF. CDR3 in DNA: TGTGCCAGCAGCTTAGTGCCGGCGGGAACAGAGACCCAGTACTTC.

The chain uses TRBV5-4 and TRBJ2-3; 7 bases are a match to TRBD1. This CDR3 spans 17 amino acids. The germline V gene encodes CDR1 SGHNT and CDR2 YYREEE (reference sequence). V dropped 0 bases and J dropped 2; count of bases not matched to a gene: 9. The CDR3 protein is CASSLGSRQGPTDTQYF. The CDR3 DNA reads as TGTGCCAGCAGCTTGGGTTCAAGACAGGGACCCACAGATACGCAGTATTTT.

The rearrangement links TRBV5-8 to TRBJ2-7; D is undetermined. This CDR3 spans 12 amino acids. Trimming pared 2 bases from V and 6 bases from J, leaving 9 bases between. In germline, CDR1 is SGHTS, CDR2 YDEGEE. CDR3 loop: CASSFQPGEQYF. The CDR3 nucleotides are TGTGCCAGCAGCTTCCAACCAGGCGAGCAGTACTTC.

The V gene is TRBV27, the J gene TRBJ2-7; 14 bases match TRBD2. The CDR3 spans 18 residues. Germline CDR1 is MNHEY and CDR2 is SMNVEV (reference sequence). After removal of 0 bases from V and 4 bases from J, the junction contained 8 bases not matched to a gene. The CDR3 sequence: CASSLSRTSGRPKYEQYF. The DNA for the CDR3 is TGTGCCAGCAGTTTATCTAGGACTAGCGGGAGGCCCAAATACGAGCAGTACTTC.

The V gene is TRBV5-1, the J gene TRBJ1-5; D gene uncertain. The V gene's germline CDR1 is SGHRS and CDR2 YFSETQ. The ends were cut back, 5 bases at V and 2 bases at J, with 14 bases in the middle. This CDR3 spans 15 amino acids. The CDR3 nucleotides are TGCGCCAGCAGGCTGGGTCCGGGAGGCAATCAGCCCCAGCATTTT. The encoded protein is CASRLGPGGNQPQHF.

The V gene is TRBV7-9, the J gene TRBJ1-2; D gene uncertain. CDR1 is SEHNR and CDR2 is FQNEAQ in the germline V gene (reference sequence). The V and J ends lost 4 bases and 8 bases respectively, with 8 bases between them. The CDR3 is 11 residues long. The CDR3 region is CASSYERGYTF. The CDR3 DNA sequence: TGTGCCAGCAGCTATGAGAGGGGCTACACCTTC.

The V gene is TRBV7-2, the J gene TRBJ1-1; 9 bases align to TRBD1. CDR1 SGHTA and CDR2 FQGNSA come from the germline V gene. Trimming cost V 3 bases and J 0 bases; bases outside gene matches: 8. This CDR3 comprises 17 residues. CDR3 nucleotide sequence: TGTGCCAGCAGCTTCCTGGACAGGGGACAGATGAACACTGAAGCTTTCTTT. This gives the protein CASSFLDRGQMNTEAFF.

The J gene is TRBJ2-3, the V gene TRBV6-4; D uncertain. Trimming cost V 2 bases and J 4 bases, with 7 bases left between them. Germline V gives CDR1 MRHNA, CDR2 SNTAGT. This CDR3 is 13 amino acids long. CDR3 sequence: CASSDQIADTQYF. The CDR3 coding sequence is TGTGCCAGCAGTGACCAAATAGCAGATACGCAGTATTTT.

The J gene is TRBJ2-1, the V gene TRBV5-1; 7 nucleotides align to TRBD2. The CDR3 is 16 amino acids. From germline, CDR1 is SGHRS and CDR2 YFSETQ. After removal of 3 bases from V and 9 bases from J, the junction contained 15 bases not matched to a gene. The CDR3 DNA sequence: TGCGCCAGCAGCTGGGCCCCTAGCGGAGCCCAGGGTGAGCAGTTCTTC. As protein: CASSWAPSGAQGEQFF.

This clone was recorded a few times. The rearrangement joins TRBV5-6 to TRBJ1-2, with 10 bases fitting TRBD1. V lost 3 bases, J lost 3 bases, and 11 bases stayed unmatched. The CDR3 loop spans 17 amino acids. CDR1 and CDR2 from the germline V gene are SGHDT and YYEEEE. The CDR3 DNA is TGTGCCAGCAGCTCCGTCCGAGCGGGACAGGGGCACTATGGCTACACCTTC. Encoded protein: CASSSVRAGQGHYGYTF.

This sequence joins TRBV27 and TRBJ2-7, with 10 bases that match TRBD2. CDR1 is MNHEY and CDR2 is SMNVEV in the germline V gene (reference sequence). J was trimmed by 2 bases and V by 7 bases; bases with no gene match: 11. CDR3 length: 16 residues. Written as DNA, the CDR3 is TGTGCCAGCATTCCCACCGAGCGGGAGGGCCCCTACGAGCAGTACTTC. This sequence encodes CASIPTEREGPYEQYF.

The DNA for the CDR3 is TGCGCCAGCAGCTTGGCAACAGGGGTGAATCAGCCCCAGCATTTT. It is translated as CASSLATGVNQPQHF. The rearrangement links TRBV5-1 to TRBJ1-5, with 7 bases matching TRBD1. This CDR3 region has 15 residues. Unmatched junction bases numbered 4, after V lost 0 bases and J lost 4 bases. Germline assignment: CDR1 SGHRS and CDR2 YFSETQ. Full variable domain (outside the CDR3, taken from reference TRBV5-1 and TRBJ1-5): KAGVTQTPRYLIKTRGQQVTLSCSPISGHRSVSWYQQTPGQGLQFLFEYFSETQRNKGNFPGRFSGRQFSNSRSEMNVSTLELGDSALYLCASSLATGVNQPQHFGDGTRLSIL.

CDR3 region: CASSVDGMTGGTSTDTQYF. The CDR3 DNA sequence: TGTGCCAGCAGCGTAGACGGGATGACTGGAGGGACTAGCACAGATACGCAGTATTTT. The rearrangement links TRBV9 to TRBJ2-3; possibly TRBD2 for D (6 bases). V lost 0 bases and J lost 0, with 20 bases in between. The CDR3 spans 19 residues. In germline, CDR1 is SGDLS, CDR2 YYNGEE.

The rearrangement joins TRBV6-5 to TRBJ1-2, with D perhaps TRBD1 (6 bases). The germline gives CDR1 MNHEY, CDR2 SVGAGI. The V and J ends lost 6 bases and 4 bases respectively, with 15 bases between them. There are 14 residues in the CDR3. CDR3 residues: CASREVAGVYGYTF. The CDR3 bases are TGTGCCAGCAGGGAAGTGGCAGGGGTCTATGGCTACACCTTC.

This clone turned up a few times. This chain connects TRBV5-1 to TRBJ1-1; 8 positions agree with TRBD1. Trimming cost V 0 bases and J 0 bases; bases outside gene matches: 1. The CDR3 covers 15 residues. CDR1 and CDR2 from the germline V gene are SGHRS and YFSETQ. The CDR3, as DNA: TGCGCCAGCAGCTTGGGACAGGGGATGAACACTGAAGCTTTCTTT. Its protein is CASSLGQGMNTEAFF.

There are a few counts of this clone. V is TRBV7-9 and J is TRBJ1-4, with D possibly matching TRBD1 (6 bases). Deletions cut 3 bases from V and 6 bases from J, with 14 bases between. The CDR3 is 15 residues long. Germline CDR1 and CDR2: SEHNR and FQNEAQ (reference sequence). CDR3 in DNA: TGTGCCAGCAGCTTGCCACAGGGTCTGGATGAAAAACTGTTTTTT. Protein: CASSLPQGLDEKLFF.